What follows are 22 T cell receptor beta chains derived from one specimen sequenced in a study of cytomegalovirus exposure and HLA in healthy donors. Primers for the PCR totalled 60 Vbeta and 13 Jbeta. The assay was immunoSEQ multiplex PCR, and TCRdb's table has in-frame clones only and misses some. The sample records under 150,000 clones, approximately 85% being singletons. Material for sequencing was PBMCs. Receptors originate from a woman aged 45 to 65 in good health and CMV-seropositive.

This chain joins TRBV10-3 and TRBJ2-5; maybe TRBD1 (6 bases). CDR1 and CDR2 from the germline V gene are ENHRY and SYGVKD. CDR3 size: 14 residues. Trimming cost V 0 bases and J 5 bases, with 10 bases left between them. This chain's CDR3 is CAISESRGTETQYF. As DNA, the CDR3 is TGTGCCATCAGTGAGTCGAGGGGGACGGAGACCCAGTACTTC.

This rearrangement joins TRBV13 to TRBJ2-5, with D unresolved. This CDR3 region has 14 residues. Germline CDR1 PRHDT, CDR2 FYEKMQ (reference sequence). Trimming pared 4 bases from V and 3 bases from J, leaving 12 bases between. The CDR3 reads CASSWSRWEETQYF. In DNA, the CDR3 is TGTGCCAGCAGCTGGAGCCGGTGGGAAGAGACCCAGTACTTC.

The rearrangement uses TRBV5-6 and TRBJ1-2, with 9 bases matching TRBD1. From germline, CDR1 is SGHDT and CDR2 YYEEEE. The junction had 11 bases not matched to a gene; V was cut back by 0 bases and J by 5 bases. The CDR3 extends over 17 amino acids. The CDR3 DNA sequence: TGTGCCAGCAGCTTGGCTACAGGGGGCGTTTTTGGATATGGCTACACCTTC. This gives the protein CASSLATGGVFGYGYTF.

This clone was counted at least ten times. The chain employs TRBV4-3 and TRBJ1-3; D ambiguous. The germline CDR1 and CDR2 sequences are LGHNA and YSLEER. CDR3 length: 12 amino acids. V lost 6 bases to trimming and J lost 0 bases, with 3 bases between them. Here the CDR3 reads CASSLSGNTIYF. The CDR3 DNA follows: TGCGCCAGCAGTCTCTCTGGAAACACCATATATTTT.

V usage is TRBV18 and J usage is TRBJ2-1, with TRBD1 matching over 9 bases. With 0 bases clipped from V and 5 bases from J, the junction kept 5 bases outside the gene matches. The CDR3 contains 16 residues. CDR1 KGHSH and CDR2 LQKENI come from the germline V gene. The CDR3 DNA sequence: TGTGCCAGCTCACCACCGTTTGACAGGGGGAACAATGAGCAGTTCTTC. The encoded protein is CASSPPFDRGNNEQFF.

This rearrangement joins TRBV7-3 to TRBJ2-3, with TRBD2 matching 8 bases. CDR3 length equals 16 residues. CDR1 and CDR2 from the germline V gene are SGHTA and FQGTGA. V lost 2 bases to trimming and J lost 5 bases; unmatched junction nucleotides: 9. The CDR3 here is CASSLFVSGGGDTQYF. As DNA, the CDR3 is TGTGCCAGCAGCTTATTCGTAAGCGGGGGTGGAGATACGCAGTATTTT.

This clone was found once. The chain employs TRBV2 and TRBJ1-3, with D unclear. V lost 6 bases, J lost 3 bases, and 6 bases lay in between. Looked up from germline, CDR1 is SNHLY and CDR2 is FYNNEI. CDR3 length equals 12 residues. CDR3 protein: CASSELGNTIYF. Here the CDR3 DNA reads TGTGCCAGCAGCGAACTTGGAAACACCATATATTTT. Combining the CDR3 with reference TRBV2 and TRBJ1-3 gives the whole variable domain EPEVTQTPSHQVTQMGQEVILRCVPISNHLYFYWYRQILGQKVEFLVSFYNNEISEKSEIFDDQFSVERPDGSNFTLKIRSTKLEDSAMYFCASSELGNTIYFGEGSWLTVV.

The rearrangement uses TRBV5-1 and TRBJ1-2; TRBD1 matches 8 bases. The germline gives CDR1 SGHRS, CDR2 YFSETQ. Unmatched junction bases numbered 12, after V lost 1 base and J lost 7 bases. This CDR3 has 16 residues. CDR3 residues: CASSLQWGTGAFGYTF. The CDR3 nucleotides read TGCGCCAGCAGCTTGCAATGGGGGACAGGCGCCTTTGGCTACACCTTC.

This clone was detected only a few times. The chain employs TRBV18 and TRBJ2-6, with a tentative D call TRBD1 (5 bases). The CDR3 is 16 residues long. Germline assignment: CDR1 KGHSH and CDR2 LQKENI. V lost 3 bases to trimming and J lost 1 base, with 10 bases between them. CDR3 sequence: CASSPQTGSGANVLTF. Written as DNA, the CDR3 is TGTGCCAGCTCACCTCAAACAGGATCTGGGGCCAACGTCCTGACTTTC.

This clone has a single count. The V and J genes are TRBV11-1 and TRBJ2-1; the match to TRBD1 covers 7 bases. V gave up 1 base and J gave up 4 bases; unmatched junction bases: 4. The CDR3 covers 15 residues. The germline CDR1 and CDR2 sequences are SGHAT and FQDESV (reference sequence). The CDR3 sequence is CASSLVGTVYNEQFF. The CDR3 region has the DNA TGTGCCAGCAGCTTAGTTGGGACAGTTTACAATGAGCAGTTCTTC. The whole variable domain, remainder taken from reference TRBV11-1 and TRBJ2-1, is EAEVAQSPRYKITEKSQAVAFWCDPISGHATLYWYRQILGQGPELLVQFQDESVVDDSQLPKDRFSAERLKGVDSTLKIQPAELGDSAMYLCASSLVGTVYNEQFFGPGTRLTVL.

The V call is TRBV7-9, the J call TRBJ1-3; the D is unclear. Germline CDR1 SEHNR, CDR2 FQNEAQ (reference sequence). V shed 2 bases and J shed 0 bases, with 8 bases lying between them. The CDR3 has 15 amino acids. The CDR3 region is CASSLRGNSGNTIYF. CDR3 DNA sequence: TGTGCCAGCAGCTTAAGAGGGAACTCTGGAAACACCATATATTTT.

The chain uses TRBV4-1 and TRBJ1-1, with 7 bases lining up with TRBD1. The CDR3 runs to 14 residues. J gave up 1 base and V 7 bases, and 6 bases lay outside the gene matches. Germline V gives CDR1 MGHRA, CDR2 YSYEKL. CDR3 amino acids: CASNRGVGNTEAFF. The CDR3 nucleotides are TGCGCCAGCAACAGGGGAGTGGGGAACACTGAAGCTTTCTTT.

The chain recombines TRBV27 with TRBJ2-7; unclear D gene. Germline lookup yields CDR1 MNHEY and CDR2 SMNVEV (reference sequence). Deletions cut 2 bases from V and 6 bases from J, with 8 bases between. The CDR3 covers 12 residues. The CDR3, as DNA: TGTGCCAGCAGTTTAAGAGGTGGCGAGCAGTACTTC. It encodes CASSLRGGEQYF.

The chain recombines TRBV9 with TRBJ1-2; D remains unclear. The CDR3 length is 14 residues. CDR1 is SGDLS and CDR2 is YYNGEE in the germline V gene. Trimming pared 4 bases from V and 4 bases from J, leaving 14 bases between. The DNA for the CDR3 is TGTGCCAGCAGCTCCCCGGGTGCCCCCTATGGCTACACCTTC. It translates to CASSSPGAPYGYTF.

V gene TRBV4-2 combines with J gene TRBJ1-2, with 9 bases fitting TRBD1. Per germline, CDR1 LGHNA and CDR2 YNFKEQ. Losses at the gene ends were 2 bases for V and 4 bases for J; bases not matched to a gene: 11. The CDR3 runs 17 residues. Written as DNA, the CDR3 is TGTGCCAGCAGCCAAATATCCGGGACAGGGAATATCTATGGCTACACCTTC. This codes for CASSQISGTGNIYGYTF.

V gene TRBV18 combines with J gene TRBJ1-2; 7 bases fit TRBD1. The CDR3 has 14 amino acids. V shed 2 bases and J 5 bases; nucleotides not matched to a gene: 5. Germline loops: CDR1 KGHSH, CDR2 LQKENI. The CDR3 DNA reads as TGTGCCAGCTCACCAAGTGGACAGGATTATGGCTACACCTTC. This encodes CASSPSGQDYGYTF.

The V gene is TRBV6-1, the J gene TRBJ1-1, with D unclear. From germline, CDR1 is MNHNS and CDR2 SASEGT. The CDR3 covers 13 residues. Deletions cut 2 bases from V and 11 bases from J, with 15 bases between. CDR3 nucleotide sequence: TGTGCCAGCAGTGAATTGACTCCGGGGTTGGCTTTCTTT. Its translation is CASSELTPGLAFF.

V and J are TRBV7-9 and TRBJ2-7; tentatively, D is TRBD2 (6 bases). Per the germline V gene, CDR1 is SEHNR and CDR2 is FQNEAQ (reference sequence). Trimming left V 8 bases short and J 2 bases short, with 13 bases between. This CDR3 spans 13 amino acids. CDR3 in amino acids: CASGRDSPYEQYF. CDR3 bases: TGTGCCAGCGGCCGGGACTCCCCCTACGAGCAGTACTTC.

The chain is built from TRBV27 and TRBJ2-7; 9 positions agree with TRBD2. Germline V gives CDR1 MNHEY, CDR2 SMNVEV (reference sequence). V lost 6 bases to trimming and J lost 4 bases; unmatched junction nucleotides: 7. This CDR3 has 14 amino acids. The CDR3 sequence: CASREREVRYEQYF. The DNA for the CDR3 is TGTGCCAGCAGGGAGCGGGAGGTTAGATACGAGCAGTACTTC.

The DNA of the CDR3 is TGTGCCAGCAGTTCCGGGACTAGCGTCCACAATGAGCAGTTCTTC. Residues: CASSSGTSVHNEQFF. The gene calls are TRBV27 and TRBJ2-1, with 10 bases aligning to TRBD2. The length of the CDR3 is 15 residues. With V trimmed by 4 bases and J by 5 bases, 5 bases remained unmatched. The germline V gene has CDR1 MNHEY and CDR2 SMNVEV (reference sequence).

The chain recombines TRBV2 with TRBJ1-5; D is possibly TRBD1 (6 bases). Between the trimmed V and J ends, which lost 6 bases and 0 bases, there was a span of 12 bases. Germline-derived CDR1 and CDR2 are SNHLY and FYNNEI. The CDR3 has 15 residues. CDR3 in DNA: TGTGCCAGCAGATGGGACACCTTTAGCAATCAGCCCCAGCATTTT. Protein: CASRWDTFSNQPQHF.

The chain joins TRBV30 to TRBJ1-5; D perhaps matches TRBD1 (6 bases). V dropped 5 bases and J dropped 5 bases, with 10 bases sitting between them. The germline V gene encodes CDR1 GTSNPN and CDR2 SVGIG (reference sequence). This CDR3 is 12 amino acids long. The chain's CDR3 is CAWLQGDQPQHF. CDR3 DNA: TGTGCCTGGTTACAGGGTGATCAGCCCCAGCATTTT.